Sequencing of this T cell receptor beta chain was carried out in a study of blood T cell repertoires in COVID-19. The germline gives CDR1 KGHSH, CDR2 LQKENI. There are 15 residues in the CDR3. Trimming removed 8 bases at V and 4 bases at J, with 17 bases between. The protocol was immunoSEQ multiplex PCR, while the TCRdb copy is restricted to in-frame clones and leaves out a portion. This sample carries about 37,000 clones, around nine tenths of them seen once, and the ten largest clones take around 5.7%. The TCR comes from a human donor in a cohort sampled during active COVID-19. The sequenced sample consisted of peripheral blood. This chain connects TRBV18 to TRBJ2-2; perhaps TRBD1 as D (6 bases). The CDR3 nucleotides are TGTGCCAGCCAAGCCTCAGGGGTTGCCACCGGGGAGCTGTTTTTT. Protein product: CASQASGVATGELFF.